This is a list of T cell receptor beta chains from one sample in a study of blood T cell repertoires in COVID-19. Produced via immunoSEQ multiplex PCR; TCRdb's table is partial and in-frame only. Of approximately 250,000 clones listed, around nine tenths are singletons. Sequencing used peripheral blood. The receptors originated from a woman aged 70-85 years with COVID-19, enrolled during active disease. The CDR3 runs from the conserved cysteine through the conserved F or W. A D gene is named only where the DNA matches it firmly. Only some rows state a clone size, as once, few, many or a class for expanded clones.

cdr3_nt cdr3_aa j_call clone_size v_call d_call
TGTGCCAGCAGCACAGGCCCCACAGGGTTTGGCTACACCTTC CASSTGPTGFGYTF TRBJ1-2 . TRBV7-2 .
TGTGCCAGCAGTTACGCGGGAACCACAGATACGCAGTATTTT CASSYAGTTDTQYF TRBJ2-3 . TRBV6-5 .
TGTGCCAGCAGCCAACGCGGGACAGGGGGAACCGGTAGTGAAAAACTGTTTTTT CASSQRGTGGTGSEKLFF TRBJ1-4 . TRBV3-1/TRBV3-2 TRBD1
TGTGCCAGCTCACCACCAGCACAGTCAAGACAGACTGAAGCTTTCTTT CASSPPAQSRQTEAFF TRBJ1-1 . TRBV18 .
TGCGCCAGCAGTCCCGGGACACCGATCTACGAGCAGTACTTC CASSPGTPIYEQYF TRBJ2-7 few TRBV5-1 .
TGCAGCGCCGGGACAGGGGGCGGCGAGCAGTACTTC CSAGTGGGEQYF TRBJ2-7 . TRBV29-1 TRBD1
TGTGCCTGGGACAGTTCGGGAAACACCATATATTTT CAWDSSGNTIYF TRBJ1-3 . TRBV30 .
TGCGCCAGCAGCAAACTCTCAACCCGGGACTTCTACTTC CASSKLSTRDFYF TRBJ2-7 . TRBV5-1 .
TGTGCCGCGCAGGGGGCGGGCACAGATACGCAGTATTTT CAAQGAGTDTQYF TRBJ2-3 . TRBV10-3 TRBD1
TGTGCCAGCAGTCCGCGGTGGGCTGGAAACACCATATATTTT CASSPRWAGNTIYF TRBJ1-3 few TRBV27 .
TGTGCCAGCAGCTTAGTGCAGGTCAACGAGCAGTACTTC CASSLVQVNEQYF TRBJ2-7 . TRBV7-9 .